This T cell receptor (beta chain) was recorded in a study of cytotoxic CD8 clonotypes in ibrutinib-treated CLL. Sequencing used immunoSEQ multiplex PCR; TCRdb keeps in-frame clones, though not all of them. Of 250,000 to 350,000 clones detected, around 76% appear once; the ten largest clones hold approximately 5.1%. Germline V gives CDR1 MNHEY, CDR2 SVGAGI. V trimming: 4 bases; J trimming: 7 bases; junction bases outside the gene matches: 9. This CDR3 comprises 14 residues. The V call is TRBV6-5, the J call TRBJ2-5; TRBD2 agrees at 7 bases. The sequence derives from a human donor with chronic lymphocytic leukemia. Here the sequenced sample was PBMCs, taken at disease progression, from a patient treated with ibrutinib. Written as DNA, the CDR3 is TGTGCCAGCAGTTTATCCGGGACGGGGGGGACCCAGTACTTC. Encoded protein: CASSLSGTGGTQYF.